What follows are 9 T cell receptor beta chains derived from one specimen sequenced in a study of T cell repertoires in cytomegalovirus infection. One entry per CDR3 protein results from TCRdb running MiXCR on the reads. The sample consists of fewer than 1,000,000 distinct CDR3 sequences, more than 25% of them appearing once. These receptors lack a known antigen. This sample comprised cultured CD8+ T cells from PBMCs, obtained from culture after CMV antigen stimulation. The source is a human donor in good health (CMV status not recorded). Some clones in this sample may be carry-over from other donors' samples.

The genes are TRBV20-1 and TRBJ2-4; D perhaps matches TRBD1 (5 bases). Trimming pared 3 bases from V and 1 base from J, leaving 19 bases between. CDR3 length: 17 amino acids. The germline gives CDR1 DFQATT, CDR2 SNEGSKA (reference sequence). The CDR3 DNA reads TGCAGTGCTAGGATAACAGGCCCCTTAGTTGCCAAAAACATTCAGTACTTC. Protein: CSARITGPLVAKNIQYF.

The CDR3 sequence is CSAVGESSYNEQFF. For the CDR3, the DNA is TGCAGCGCCGTGGGGGAAAGCTCCTACAATGAGCAGTTCTTC. The chain is built from TRBV29-1 and TRBJ2-1; the D call may be TRBD1 or TRBD2 (5 bases each). V lost 7 bases to trimming and J lost 0 bases, with 13 bases between them. This CDR3 is built from 14 residues. Germline V gene data show CDR1 as SQVTM and CDR2 as ANQGSEA.

CDR3 residues: CASSDGPPGLAVSGANVLTF. In DNA, the CDR3 is TGTGCCAGCAGTGATGGGCCACCGGGACTAGCGGTTTCCGGGGCCAACGTCCTGACTTTC. The gene calls are TRBV2 and TRBJ2-6; 11 bases agree with TRBD2. J was trimmed by 4 bases and V by 3 bases; bases with no gene match: 14. The CDR3 runs 20 residues. Germline V lookup: CDR1 SNHLY, CDR2 FYNNEI.

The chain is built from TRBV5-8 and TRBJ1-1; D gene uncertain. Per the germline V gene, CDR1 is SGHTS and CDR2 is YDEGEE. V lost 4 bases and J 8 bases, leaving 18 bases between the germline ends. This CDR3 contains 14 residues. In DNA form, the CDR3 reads TGTGCCAGCAGCCTCGGCCCCGATGGACCCGAAGCTTTCTTT. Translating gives CASSLGPDGPEAFF.

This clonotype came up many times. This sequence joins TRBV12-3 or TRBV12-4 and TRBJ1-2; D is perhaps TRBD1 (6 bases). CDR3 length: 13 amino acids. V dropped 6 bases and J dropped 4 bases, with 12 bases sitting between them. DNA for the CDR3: TGTGCCAGCAGCGAGCAGGGGCCCTATGGCTACACCTTC. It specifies CASSEQGPYGYTF.

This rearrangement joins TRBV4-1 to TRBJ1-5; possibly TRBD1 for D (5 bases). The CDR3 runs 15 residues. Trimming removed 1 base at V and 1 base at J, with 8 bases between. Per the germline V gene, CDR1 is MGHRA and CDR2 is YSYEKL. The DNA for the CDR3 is TGCGCCAGCAGCCAAGCGGCAGGGAGCAATCAGCCCCAGCATTTT. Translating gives CASSQAAGSNQPQHF.

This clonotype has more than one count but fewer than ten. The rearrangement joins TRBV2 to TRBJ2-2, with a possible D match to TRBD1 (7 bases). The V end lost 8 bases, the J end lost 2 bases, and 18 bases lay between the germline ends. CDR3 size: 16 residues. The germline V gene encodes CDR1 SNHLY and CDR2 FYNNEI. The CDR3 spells CASSSRDSANTGELFF. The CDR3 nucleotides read TGTGCCAGCTCGTCGCGGGACAGCGCAAACACCGGGGAGCTGTTTTTT. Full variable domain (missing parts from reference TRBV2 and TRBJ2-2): EPEVTQTPSHQVTQMGQEVILRCVPISNHLYFYWYRQILGQKVEFLVSFYNNEISEKSEIFDDQFSVERPDGSNFTLKIRSTKLEDSAMYFCASSSRDSANTGELFFGEGSRLTVL.

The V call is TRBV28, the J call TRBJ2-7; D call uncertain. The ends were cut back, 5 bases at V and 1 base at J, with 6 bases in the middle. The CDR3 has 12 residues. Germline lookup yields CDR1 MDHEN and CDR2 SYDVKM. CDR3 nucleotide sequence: TGTGCCAGCAGTGGAGAGTCCTACGAGCAGTACGTC. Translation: CASSGESYEQYV.

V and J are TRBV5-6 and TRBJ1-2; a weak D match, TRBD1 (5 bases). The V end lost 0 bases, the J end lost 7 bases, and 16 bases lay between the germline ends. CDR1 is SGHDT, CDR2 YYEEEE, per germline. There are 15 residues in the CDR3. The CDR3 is CASSLGDGPRSGYTF. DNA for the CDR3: TGTGCCAGCAGCTTGGGGGACGGTCCGAGGAGTGGCTACACCTTC.